This T cell receptor (beta chain) was documented in a study of beta chain features in type 1 diabetes. Study-wide background: What patients shared with healthy donors was a similar profile of age, gender and cell yields. Study-wide results and caveats: Among patients, naive, central memory and Treg TCRB repertoires appeared more similar than among healthy donors. When Type 1 diabetes patients were examined, their TCRB CDR3s proved moderately but significantly shorter in all four CD4+ subsets.

The V gene lost 7 bases and the J gene lost 4 bases, with 28 bases spanning the gap. Germline CDR1 and CDR2: LNHDA and SQIVND (reference sequence). The CDR3 covers 18 residues. Concerning this clone: Antigen specificity is unknown.

Since all of the isolated RNA was reverse transcribed, expressed TCRB transcripts were what got sequenced. Assay used: immunoSEQ multiplex PCR; TCRdb lists only in-frame clones, some missing. The repertoire consists of roughly 250,000 clones, with roughly 20% occurring once and the leading ten covering more than 0.025%. The sequenced sample was naive CD4+ T cells from blood. This receptor was taken from a woman aged 40 to 50 with type 1 diabetes. The chain links TRBV19 to TRBJ1-2, with D maybe TRBD1 (6 bases). CDR3 sequence (DNA): TGTGCCAGTACCCCCCCCTCGGGTCGAGGGGGGGGCCCCTATGGCTACACCTTC. As protein: CASTPPSGRGGGPYGYTF.